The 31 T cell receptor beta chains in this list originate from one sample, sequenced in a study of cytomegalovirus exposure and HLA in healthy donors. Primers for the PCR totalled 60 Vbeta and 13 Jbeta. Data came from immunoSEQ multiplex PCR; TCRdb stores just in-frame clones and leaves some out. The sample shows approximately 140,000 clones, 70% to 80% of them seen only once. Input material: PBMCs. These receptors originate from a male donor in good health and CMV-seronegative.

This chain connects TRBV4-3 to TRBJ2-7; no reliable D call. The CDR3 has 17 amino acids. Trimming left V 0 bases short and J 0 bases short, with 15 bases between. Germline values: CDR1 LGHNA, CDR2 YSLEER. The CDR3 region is CASSQELTTKSSYEQYF. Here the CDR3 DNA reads TGCGCCAGCAGCCAAGAGTTGACAACAAAGAGCTCCTACGAGCAGTACTTC.

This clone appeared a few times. CDR3 DNA: TGCGCCAGCATGGAGGTCGACGGGTCGCTGGGATACTTC. It translates to CASMEVDGSLGYF. The chain employs TRBV10-2 and TRBJ2-4, with D possibly TRBD2 on 5 matching bases. The V gene lost 7 bases and the J gene lost 16 bases, with 23 bases spanning the gap. Germline V lookup: CDR1 WSHSY, CDR2 SAAADI. The CDR3 extends over 13 amino acids.

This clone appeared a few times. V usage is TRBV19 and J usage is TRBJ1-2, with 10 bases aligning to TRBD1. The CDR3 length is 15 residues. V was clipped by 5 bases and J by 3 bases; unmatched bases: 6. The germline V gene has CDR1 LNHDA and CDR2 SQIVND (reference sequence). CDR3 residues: CASSPGQGVDYGYTF. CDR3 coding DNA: TGTGCCAGTAGTCCCGGACAGGGGGTGGACTATGGCTACACCTTC.

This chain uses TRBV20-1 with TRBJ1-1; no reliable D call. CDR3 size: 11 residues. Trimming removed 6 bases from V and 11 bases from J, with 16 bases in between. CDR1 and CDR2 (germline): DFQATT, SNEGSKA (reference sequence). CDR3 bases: TGCAGTGCGAGTAGTGAGGTCGGGGCTTTCTTT. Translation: CSASSEVGAFF.

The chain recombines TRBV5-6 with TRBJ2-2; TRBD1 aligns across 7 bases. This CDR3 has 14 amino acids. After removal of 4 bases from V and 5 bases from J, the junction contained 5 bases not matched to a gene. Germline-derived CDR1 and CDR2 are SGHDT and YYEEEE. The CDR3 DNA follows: TGTGCCAGCAGCGGCCGACAGGGTACCGGGGAGCTGTTTTTT. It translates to CASSGRQGTGELFF.

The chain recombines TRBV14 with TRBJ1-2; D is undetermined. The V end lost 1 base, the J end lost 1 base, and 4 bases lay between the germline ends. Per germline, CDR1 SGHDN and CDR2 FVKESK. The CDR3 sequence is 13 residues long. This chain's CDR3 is CASSQVLNYGYTF. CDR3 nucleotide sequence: TGTGCCAGCAGCCAAGTTCTTAACTATGGCTACACCTTC.

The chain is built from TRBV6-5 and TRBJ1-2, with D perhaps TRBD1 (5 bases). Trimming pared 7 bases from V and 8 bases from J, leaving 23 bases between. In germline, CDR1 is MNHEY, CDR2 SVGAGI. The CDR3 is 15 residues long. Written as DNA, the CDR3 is TGTGCCAGCACCCCTCGGCAGGGAGGTGTGGGGGGCTACACCTTC. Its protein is CASTPRQGGVGGYTF.

CDR3 DNA sequence: TGCGCCAGCAGCCCCGCGGGACAGGGGACCCACGAGCAGTACTTC. This translates into CASSPAGQGTHEQYF. V and J are TRBV5-1 and TRBJ2-7, with 10 bases lining up with TRBD1. CDR3 size: 15 residues. Germline CDR1 reads SGHRS; CDR2 reads YFSETQ. The junction had 9 bases not matched to a gene; V was cut back by 4 bases and J by 5 bases.

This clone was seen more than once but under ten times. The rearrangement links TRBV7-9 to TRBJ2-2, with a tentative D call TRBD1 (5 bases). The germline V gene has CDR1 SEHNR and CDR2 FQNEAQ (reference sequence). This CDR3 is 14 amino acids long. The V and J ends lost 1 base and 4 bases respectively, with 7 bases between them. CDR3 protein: CASSLGQITGELFF. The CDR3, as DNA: TGTGCCAGCAGCTTAGGACAGATCACCGGGGAGCTGTTTTTT. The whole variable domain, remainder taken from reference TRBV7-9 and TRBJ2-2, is DTGVSQNPRHKITKRGQNVTFRCDPISEHNRLYWYRQTLGQGPEFLTYFQNEAQLEKSRLLSDRFSAERPKGSFSTLEIQRTEQGDSAMYLCASSLGQITGELFFGEGSRLTVL.

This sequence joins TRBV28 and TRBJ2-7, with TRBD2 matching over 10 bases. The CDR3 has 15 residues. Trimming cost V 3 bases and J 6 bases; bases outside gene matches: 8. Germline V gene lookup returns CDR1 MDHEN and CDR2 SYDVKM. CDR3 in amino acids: CASSFHERGGFEQYF. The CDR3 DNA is TGTGCCAGCAGTTTTCATGAGCGGGGGGGGTTCGAGCAGTACTTC. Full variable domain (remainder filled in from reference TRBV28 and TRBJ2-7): DVKVTQSSRYLVKRTGEKVFLECVQDMDHENMFWYRQDPGLGLRLIYFSYDVKMKEKGDIPEGYSVSREKKERFSLILESASTNQTSMYLCASSFHERGGFEQYFGPGTRLTVT.

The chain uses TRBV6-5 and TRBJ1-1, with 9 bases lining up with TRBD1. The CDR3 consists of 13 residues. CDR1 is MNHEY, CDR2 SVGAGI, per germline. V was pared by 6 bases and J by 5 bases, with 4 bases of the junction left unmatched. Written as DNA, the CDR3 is TGTGCCAGCAGACAGGGGGCGAAAACTGAAGCTTTCTTT. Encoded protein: CASRQGAKTEAFF.

The CDR3 nucleotides are TGTGCCAAATCTACAGGCGCCGGGGAGCTGTTTTTT. Protein sequence: CAKSTGAGELFF. The V gene is TRBV2, the J gene TRBJ2-2; weak D call: TRBD1 (5 bases). This CDR3 has 12 residues. The germline gives CDR1 SNHLY, CDR2 FYNNEI. V was clipped by 10 bases and J by 6 bases, with 12 bases between them.

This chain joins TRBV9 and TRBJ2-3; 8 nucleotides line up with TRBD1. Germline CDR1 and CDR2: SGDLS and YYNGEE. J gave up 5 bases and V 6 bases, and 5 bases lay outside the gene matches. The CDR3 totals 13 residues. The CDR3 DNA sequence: TGTGCCAGCACCAGGACAGGGATAGATACGCAGTATTTT. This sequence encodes CASTRTGIDTQYF.

CDR3 in DNA: TGTGCCAGCAGCTTATCCACAGGGGGAGGCCAGCCCCAGCATTTT. As protein: CASSLSTGGGQPQHF. V is TRBV7-6 and J is TRBJ1-5, with TRBD1 matching 8 bases. Germline lookup yields CDR1 SGHVS and CDR2 FNYEAQ. The length of the CDR3 is 15 residues. V lost 2 bases to trimming and J lost 7 bases; unmatched junction nucleotides: 7.

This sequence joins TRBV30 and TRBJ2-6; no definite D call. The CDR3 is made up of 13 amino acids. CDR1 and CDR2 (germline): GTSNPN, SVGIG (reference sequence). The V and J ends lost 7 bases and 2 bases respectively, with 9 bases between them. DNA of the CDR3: TGTGCCTCTAATTACCCTGGGGCCAACGTCCTGACTTTC. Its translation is CASNYPGANVLTF.

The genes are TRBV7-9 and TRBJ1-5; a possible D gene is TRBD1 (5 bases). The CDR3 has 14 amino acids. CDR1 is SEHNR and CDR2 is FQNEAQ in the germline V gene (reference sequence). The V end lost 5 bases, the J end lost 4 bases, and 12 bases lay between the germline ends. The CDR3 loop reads CASSLPGDNQPQHF. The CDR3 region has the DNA TGTGCCAGCAGCCTACCGGGGGATAATCAGCCCCAGCATTTT.

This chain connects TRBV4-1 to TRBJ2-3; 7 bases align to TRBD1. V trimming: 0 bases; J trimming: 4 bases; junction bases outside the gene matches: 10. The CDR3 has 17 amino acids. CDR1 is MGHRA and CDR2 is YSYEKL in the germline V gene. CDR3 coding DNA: TGCGCCAGCAGCCAAGATACCGACAGGGCCAGCGCAGATACGCAGTATTTT. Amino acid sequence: CASSQDTDRASADTQYF.

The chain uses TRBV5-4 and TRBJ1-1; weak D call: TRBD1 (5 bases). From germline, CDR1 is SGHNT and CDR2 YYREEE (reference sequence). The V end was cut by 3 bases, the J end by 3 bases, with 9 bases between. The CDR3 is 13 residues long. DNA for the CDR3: TGTGCCAGCAGCTGGGGGGACCACACTGAAGCTTTCTTT. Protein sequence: CASSWGDHTEAFF. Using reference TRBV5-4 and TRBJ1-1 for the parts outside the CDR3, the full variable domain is ETGVTQSPTHLIKTRGQQVTLRCSSQSGHNTVSWYQQALGQGPQFIFQYYREEENGRGNFPPRFSGLQFPNYSSELNVNALELDDSALYLCASSWGDHTEAFFGQGTRLTVV.

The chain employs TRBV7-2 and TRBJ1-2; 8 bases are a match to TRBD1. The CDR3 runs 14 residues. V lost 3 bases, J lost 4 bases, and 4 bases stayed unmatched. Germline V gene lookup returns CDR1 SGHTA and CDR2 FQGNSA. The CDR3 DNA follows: TGTGCCAGCAGCTTCGACAGGGGAGGCTATGGCTACACCTTC. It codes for CASSFDRGGYGYTF.

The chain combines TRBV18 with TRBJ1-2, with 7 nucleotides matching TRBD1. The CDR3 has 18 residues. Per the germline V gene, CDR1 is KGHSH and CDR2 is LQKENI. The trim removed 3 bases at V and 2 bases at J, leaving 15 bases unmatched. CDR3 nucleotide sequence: TGTGCCAGCTCACCGATCAGTGGAGGAGGACAGGCGAACTATGGCTACACCTTC. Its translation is CASSPISGGGQANYGYTF.

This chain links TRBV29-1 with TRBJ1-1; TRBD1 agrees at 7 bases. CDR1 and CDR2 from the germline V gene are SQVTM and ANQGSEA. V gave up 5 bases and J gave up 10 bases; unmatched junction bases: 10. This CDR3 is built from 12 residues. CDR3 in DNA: TGCAGCGTTCTTATCAGACAGGGAGCAGCTTTCTTT. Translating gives CSVLIRQGAAFF.

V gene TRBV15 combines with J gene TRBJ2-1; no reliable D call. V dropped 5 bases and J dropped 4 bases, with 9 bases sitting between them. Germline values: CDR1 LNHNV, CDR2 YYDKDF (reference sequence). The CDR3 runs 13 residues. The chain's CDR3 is CATSQTSYNEQFF. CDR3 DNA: TGTGCCACCAGCCAGACTTCTTACAATGAGCAGTTCTTC.

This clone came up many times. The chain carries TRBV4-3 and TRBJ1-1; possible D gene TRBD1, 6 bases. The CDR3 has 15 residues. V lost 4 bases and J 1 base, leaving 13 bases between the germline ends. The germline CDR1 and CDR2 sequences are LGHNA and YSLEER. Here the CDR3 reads CASSPSPGANTEAFF. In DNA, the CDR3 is TGCGCCAGCAGCCCTTCGCCAGGGGCGAACACTGAAGCTTTCTTT.

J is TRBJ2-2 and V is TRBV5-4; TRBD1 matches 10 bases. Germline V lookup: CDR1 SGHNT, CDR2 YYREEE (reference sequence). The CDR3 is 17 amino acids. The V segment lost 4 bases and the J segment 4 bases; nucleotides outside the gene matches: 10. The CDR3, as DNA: TGTGCCAGCAGCACCCCTCCGGGACAGGGGATCACCGGGGAGCTGTTTTTT. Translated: CASSTPPGQGITGELFF. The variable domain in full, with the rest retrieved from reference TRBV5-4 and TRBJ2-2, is ETGVTQSPTHLIKTRGQQVTLRCSSQSGHNTVSWYQQALGQGPQFIFQYYREEENGRGNFPPRFSGLQFPNYSSELNVNALELDDSALYLCASSTPPGQGITGELFFGEGSRLTVL.

CDR3 in DNA: TGCGCCAGCAGCTCGCTACAGGGGGGCAACACTGAAGCTTTCTTT. Its translation: CASSSLQGGNTEAFF. This rearrangement joins TRBV5-1 to TRBJ1-1, with 8 bases aligning to TRBD1. CDR3 length: 15 amino acids. Germline V lookup: CDR1 SGHRS, CDR2 YFSETQ. With V trimmed by 3 bases and J by 2 bases, 6 bases remained unmatched.

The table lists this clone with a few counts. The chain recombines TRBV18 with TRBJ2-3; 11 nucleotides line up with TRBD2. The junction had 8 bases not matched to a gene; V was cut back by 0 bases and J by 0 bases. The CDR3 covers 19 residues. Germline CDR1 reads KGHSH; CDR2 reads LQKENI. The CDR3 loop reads CASSPPALAGAESTDTQYF. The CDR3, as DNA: TGTGCCAGCTCACCACCAGCACTAGCGGGGGCAGAGAGCACAGATACGCAGTATTTT.

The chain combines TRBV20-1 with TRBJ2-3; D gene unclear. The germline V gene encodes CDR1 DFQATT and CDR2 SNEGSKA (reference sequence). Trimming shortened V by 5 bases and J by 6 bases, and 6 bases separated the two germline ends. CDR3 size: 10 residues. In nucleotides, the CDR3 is TGCAGTGCTTTATTGGATACGCAGTATTTT. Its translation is CSALLDTQYF.

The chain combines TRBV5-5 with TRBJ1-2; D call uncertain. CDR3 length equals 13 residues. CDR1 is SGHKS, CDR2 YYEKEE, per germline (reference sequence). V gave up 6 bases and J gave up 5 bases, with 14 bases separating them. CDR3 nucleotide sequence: TGTGCCAGCACCTCGAGAGAAAGTTATGGCTACACCTTC. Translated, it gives CASTSRESYGYTF.

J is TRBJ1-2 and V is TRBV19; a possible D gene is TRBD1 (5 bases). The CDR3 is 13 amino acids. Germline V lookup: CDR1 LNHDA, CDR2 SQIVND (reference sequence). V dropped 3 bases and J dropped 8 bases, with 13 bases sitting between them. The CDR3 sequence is CASSITGGTGYTF. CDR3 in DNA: TGTGCCAGTAGTATTACAGGCGGCACGGGCTACACCTTC.

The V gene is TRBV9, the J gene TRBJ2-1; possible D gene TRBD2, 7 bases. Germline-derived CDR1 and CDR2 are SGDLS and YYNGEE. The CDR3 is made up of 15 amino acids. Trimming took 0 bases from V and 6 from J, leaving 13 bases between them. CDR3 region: CASSVEGGAVNEQFF. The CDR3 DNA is TGTGCCAGCAGCGTAGAGGGGGGGGCCGTCAATGAGCAGTTCTTC.

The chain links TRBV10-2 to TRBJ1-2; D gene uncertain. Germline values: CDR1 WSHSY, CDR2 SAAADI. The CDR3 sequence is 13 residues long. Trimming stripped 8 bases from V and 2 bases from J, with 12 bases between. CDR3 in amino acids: CASSGAENYGYTF. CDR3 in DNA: TGCGCCAGCTCAGGCGCCGAGAACTATGGCTACACCTTC.